The clone carrying this T cell receptor (beta chain) was picked up one time. The data were obtained in a study of control samples from healthy donors and cancer patients. The CDR3 is made up of 15 amino acids. CDR1 and CDR2 (germline): LNHDA, SQIVND (reference sequence). J gave up 4 bases and V 4 bases, and 6 bases lay outside the gene matches. Generated by immunoSEQ multiplex PCR, the TCRdb table keeps only in-frame clones and is missing some. The sample yields 90,000 to 150,000 clones, 80% to 95% seen once. The material sequenced was blood. This clonotype was sampled from a woman in her late teens or twenties in good health. The chain carries TRBV19 and TRBJ2-5, with 10 bases matching TRBD1. CDR3 protein: CASSKTGGRVETQYF. The CDR3 bases are TGTGCCAGTAGTAAGACAGGGGGCAGAGTAGAGACCCAGTACTTC.